A selection of T cell receptor beta chains follows, all from one sample in a study of CD8 T cells in Susac syndrome. A single record per CDR3 protein comes from TCRdb applying MiXCR to the immunoSEQ multiplex PCR reads. The data hold roughly 100,000 distinct CDR3 sequences, with just under 95% observed a single time. Sequencing used CD4+ T cells from PBMCs. These TCRs come from a human donor with Susac syndrome. Both conserved end residues are part of each CDR3. A D gene is named only where the DNA matches it firmly. Clone size is shown for a subset of rows, as once, few, many or a class of expanded clone.

CDR3 DNA,CDR3 protein,J gene,D gene,V gene,clone size
TGTGCCAGCAGCCTAACTAGCGGACAAGAGACCCAGTACTTC,CASSLTSGQETQYF,TRBJ2-5,TRBD2,TRBV28,.
TGCGCCAGAAGTATAGTGCGGGGGGTACAAGAGACCCAGTACTTC,CARSIVRGVQETQYF,TRBJ2-5,TRBD2,TRBV23-1,.
TGTGCCAGCAGCTCCCGAGGCGGGGGACAGTCCACAGATACGCAGTATTTT,CASSSRGGGQSTDTQYF,TRBJ2-3,.,TRBV7-2,.
TGTGCCAGCAGTCCCGACAGGATCACCGAAAAACTGTTTTTT,CASSPDRITEKLFF,TRBJ1-4,.,TRBV12-3/TRBV12-4,.
TGCAGCGTTGAAGGTGTCTCCCCCTACGAGCAGTACTTC,CSVEGVSPYEQYF,TRBJ2-7,.,TRBV29-1,.
TGTGCCAGCAGTCCCGGGACTACTACTAGCACAGATACGCAGTATTTT,CASSPGTTTSTDTQYF,TRBJ2-3,TRBD2,TRBV28,.
TGCAGCGGGGGACTAGCGGGGGGGCTTGTGTCCGACAATGAGCAGTTCTTC,CSGGLAGGLVSDNEQFF,TRBJ2-1,TRBD2,TRBV29-1,.
TGTGCCACAAAGCGGGGTTACGGGGAGCTGTTTTTT,CATKRGYGELFF,TRBJ2-2,TRBD2,TRBV7-2,.
TGTGCCAGCAGTTTCGCAGGGCAAGGTGGCTACACCTTC,CASSFAGQGGYTF,TRBJ1-2,.,TRBV12-3/TRBV12-4,.
TGTGCCAGCAGCGTAGCGGGGGAAGAGACCCAGTACTTC,CASSVAGEETQYF,TRBJ2-5,.,TRBV9,.
TGTGCCAGCAGCCTCGGGACTAGCGGGATCTACAATGAGCAGTTCTTC,CASSLGTSGIYNEQFF,TRBJ2-1,TRBD2,TRBV11-3,.
TGTGCCAGCTCACGAGGAGAAAACTACGAGCAGTACTTC,CASSRGENYEQYF,TRBJ2-7,.,TRBV18,once
TGCGCCAGCAGCTTGGAGGGGGCCGTTGCCGGGGAGCTGTTTTTT,CASSLEGAVAGELFF,TRBJ2-2,TRBD1,TRBV5-1,.
TGTGCCAGCAGTTCGAGCGGGGACCTAGATACGCAGTATTTT,CASSSSGDLDTQYF,TRBJ2-3,TRBD2,TRBV6-1,.
TGTGCCAGCAGTCAAACAGGGATCGGCTACAATGAGCAGTTCTTC,CASSQTGIGYNEQFF,TRBJ2-1,.,TRBV6-4,.
TGTGCCACCAGCAGAGATGATTTGTCTAGGACAGGGATTAACTTC,CATSRDDLSRTGINF,TRBJ2-7,TRBD1,TRBV15,.
TGTGCCAGCAGCGTCGGGTTTGAAGCTTTCTTT,CASSVGFEAFF,TRBJ1-1,.,TRBV7-9,.
TGTGCCAGCAGCGTCCCCGGGACTAGCGAGGGTGAGCAGTTCTTC,CASSVPGTSEGEQFF,TRBJ2-1,TRBD2,TRBV9,.
TGCAGCGTTACTACGGCAGGGGCACGGACTCAGCCCCAGCATTTT,CSVTTAGARTQPQHF,TRBJ1-5,.,TRBV29-1,once